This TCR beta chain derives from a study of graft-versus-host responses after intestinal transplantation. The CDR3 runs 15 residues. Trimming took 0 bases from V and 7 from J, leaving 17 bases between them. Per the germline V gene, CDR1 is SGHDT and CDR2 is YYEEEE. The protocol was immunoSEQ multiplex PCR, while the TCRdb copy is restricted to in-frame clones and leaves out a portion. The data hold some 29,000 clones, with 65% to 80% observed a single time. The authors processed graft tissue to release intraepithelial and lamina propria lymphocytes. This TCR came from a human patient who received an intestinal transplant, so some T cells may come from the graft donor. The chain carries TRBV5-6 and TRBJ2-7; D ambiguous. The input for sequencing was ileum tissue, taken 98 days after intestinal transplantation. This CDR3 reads CASSLVNGQYVEQYF. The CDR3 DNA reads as TGTGCCAGCAGCTTGGTGAATGGGCAGTACGTAGAGCAGTACTTC.